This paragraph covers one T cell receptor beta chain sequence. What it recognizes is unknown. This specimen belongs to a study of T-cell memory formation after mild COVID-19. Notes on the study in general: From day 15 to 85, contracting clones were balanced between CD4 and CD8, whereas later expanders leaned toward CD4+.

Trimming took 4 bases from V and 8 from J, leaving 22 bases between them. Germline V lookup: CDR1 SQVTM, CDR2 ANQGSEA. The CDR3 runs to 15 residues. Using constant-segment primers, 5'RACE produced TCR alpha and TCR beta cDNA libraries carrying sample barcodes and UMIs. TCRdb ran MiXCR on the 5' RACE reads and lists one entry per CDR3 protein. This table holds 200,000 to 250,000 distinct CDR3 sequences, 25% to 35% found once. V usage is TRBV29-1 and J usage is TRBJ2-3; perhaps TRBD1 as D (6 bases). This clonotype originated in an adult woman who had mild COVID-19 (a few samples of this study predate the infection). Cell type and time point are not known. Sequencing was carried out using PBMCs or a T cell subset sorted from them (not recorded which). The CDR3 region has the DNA TGCAGCGTTGGGGACATTTCTAGCACAGATACTACGCAGTATTTT. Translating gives CSVGDISSTDTTQYF.